This T cell receptor (beta chain) was observed in a study of blood T cells in healthy people across ages. The CDR3 length is 15 residues. CDR1 is MNHEY, CDR2 SMNVEV, per germline (reference sequence). V lost 6 bases and J lost 5; bases outside the gene matches: 8. A second roughly 6 to 12 cycle PCR used barcoded and J-beta primers. Each cDNA molecule, via a template-switch adaptor with 12 random nucleotides, was tagged. From the 5' RACE reads, TCRdb called clonotypes with MiXCR, one entry per CDR3 protein. The sample carries some 890,000 distinct CDR3 sequences, approximately 32% recorded once. This clonotype was detected ten times or more. These data were also filed under a second study, of T cells of mothers and their children. According to that study: Addition of sample barcodes and 2-4 random nucleotides occurred through the M1S primer of the second PCR.

This clonotype was obtained from a woman aged 40 to 50 in good health. V usage is TRBV27 and J usage is TRBJ2-5; 11 bases fit TRBD2. Sequencing was carried out using blood. The CDR3, as DNA: TGTGCCAGCAGACTAGCGGGGGAAGGGTGGGAGACCCAGTACTTC. This gives the protein CASRLAGEGWETQYF.